Shown below are 17 T cell receptor beta chains from a single sample sequenced in a study of CD8 T cells in Susac syndrome. The RNA input was about 0.5 to 1 ug, and it was reverse transcribed with random hexamers. TCRdb independently ran MiXCR on the immunoSEQ multiplex PCR reads; one entry per CDR3 protein. The repertoire has some 150,000 distinct CDR3 sequences, approximately 94% of them found once; the top ten carry approximately 0.08%. Sequencing was carried out using CD4+ T cells from PBMCs. The receptors come from a human donor in good health.

This chain connects TRBV2 to TRBJ2-3; 7 positions match TRBD2. Germline loops: CDR1 SNHLY, CDR2 FYNNEI. Trimming at V came to 2 bases and at J to 5 bases, leaving 10 bases not matched to a gene. The CDR3 runs 16 residues. In DNA, the CDR3 is TGTGCCAGCAGTGAACGCTCAACTAGCGTTGGAGATACGCAGTATTTT. The encoded protein is CASSERSTSVGDTQYF.

DNA for the CDR3: TGTGCCAGTAGTATGGTGGTTAGCCACAATGAGCAGTTCTTC. Translated: CASSMVVSHNEQFF. The gene calls are TRBV19 and TRBJ2-1; no firm D call. This CDR3 region has 14 residues. The V gene lost 3 bases and the J gene lost 5 bases, with 11 bases spanning the gap. Germline V gene data show CDR1 as LNHDA and CDR2 as SQIVND (reference sequence).

V usage is TRBV28 and J usage is TRBJ2-3; D gene unclear. Looked up from germline, CDR1 is MDHEN and CDR2 is SYDVKM. This CDR3 is built from 16 residues. Trimming pared 5 bases from V and 0 bases from J, leaving 15 bases between. The CDR3 DNA reads TGTGCCAGCAGTCCACATGTTAGACCTAGCACAGATACGCAGTATTTT. This sequence encodes CASSPHVRPSTDTQYF.

This clonotype was seen just once. The chain is built from TRBV7-2 and TRBJ2-1; TRBD2 matches 16 bases. The CDR3 covers 19 residues. V dropped 3 bases and J dropped 6; count of bases not matched to a gene: 11. CDR1 and CDR2 from the germline V gene are SGHTA and FQGNSA. The CDR3 DNA reads TGTGCCAGCAGCTTTCCGGGACTAGCGGGAGGGCAAAACCCCAATGAGCAGTTCTTC. It yields the protein CASSFPGLAGGQNPNEQFF.

Here the CDR3 reads CSVSNGGDQPQHF. Here the CDR3 DNA reads TGCAGCGTGTCAAATGGGGGGGATCAGCCCCAGCATTTT. This chain uses TRBV29-1 with TRBJ1-5, with D possibly matching TRBD1 (5 bases). Germline lookup yields CDR1 SQVTM and CDR2 ANQGSEA. The CDR3 consists of 13 residues. Trimming removed 6 bases at V and 5 bases at J, with 14 bases between.

The V and J genes are TRBV25-1 and TRBJ2-5; 7 bases match TRBD1. There are 14 residues in the CDR3. After removal of 7 bases from V and 5 bases from J, the junction contained 10 bases not matched to a gene. Germline values: CDR1 MGHDK, CDR2 SYGVNS. This chain's CDR3 is CASTKQGMVETQYF. The CDR3 nucleotides read TGTGCCAGCACCAAACAGGGGATGGTGGAGACCCAGTACTTC.

V usage is TRBV10-3 and J usage is TRBJ1-2, with D tentatively TRBD1 (5 bases). This CDR3 is 13 amino acids long. The V end lost 5 bases, the J end lost 1 base, and 8 bases lay between the germline ends. From germline, CDR1 is ENHRY and CDR2 SYGVKD. The CDR3 region is CAISPDSNYGYTF. DNA for the CDR3: TGTGCCATCAGTCCCGACAGTAACTATGGCTACACCTTC.

This chain joins TRBV20-1 and TRBJ1-1, with D maybe TRBD1 (5 bases). Trimming removed 3 bases from V and 5 bases from J, with 10 bases in between. CDR3 length: 12 amino acids. The V gene's germline CDR1 is DFQATT and CDR2 SNEGSKA (reference sequence). The CDR3 spells CSARNRPTEAFF. As DNA, the CDR3 is TGCAGTGCTAGGAACAGGCCGACTGAAGCTTTCTTT.

This sequence joins TRBV5-1 and TRBJ1-1, with D unclear. CDR1 is SGHRS and CDR2 is YFSETQ in the germline V gene. V gave up 2 bases and J gave up 1 base, with 12 bases separating them. The CDR3 contains 15 residues. The CDR3 DNA follows: TGCGCCAGCAGCTTAGTGGCAGGTGGGAACACTGAAGCTTTCTTT. Amino acid sequence: CASSLVAGGNTEAFF.

The V gene is TRBV3-1, the J gene TRBJ2-3, with 9 bases that match TRBD2. CDR1 and CDR2 (germline): LGHDT, YNNKEL (reference sequence). This CDR3 spans 17 amino acids. The trim removed 0 bases at V and 6 bases at J, leaving 10 bases unmatched. The CDR3 loop is CASSQDFQGSGSDTQYF. Written as DNA, the CDR3 is TGTGCCAGCAGCCAAGATTTTCAGGGTAGCGGGAGTGATACGCAGTATTTT.

This sequence joins TRBV30 and TRBJ1-2; D is ambiguous. The ends were cut back, 2 bases at V and 8 bases at J, with 18 bases in the middle. The CDR3 is made up of 14 amino acids. CDR1 is GTSNPN and CDR2 is SVGIG in the germline V gene (reference sequence). The CDR3 sequence: CAWSNGGEGGGYTF. CDR3 coding DNA: TGTGCCTGGAGTAATGGTGGTGAGGGAGGCGGCTACACCTTC.

This chain connects TRBV30 to TRBJ1-1; D might be TRBD1 (6 bases). Per germline, CDR1 GTSNPN and CDR2 SVGIG (reference sequence). This CDR3 is built from 14 residues. The V end was cut by 4 bases, the J end by 4 bases, with 16 bases between. CDR3 bases: TGTGCCTGGAATAGCCGGACAGCTGGCACTGAAGCTTTCTTT. It yields the protein CAWNSRTAGTEAFF.

This chain connects TRBV10-1 to TRBJ2-3; 10 bases line up with TRBD2. Germline V gene sequence: CDR1 WNHNN, CDR2 SYGVQD (reference sequence). V gave up 2 bases and J gave up 6 bases; unmatched junction bases: 5. The CDR3 runs to 15 residues. CDR3 amino acids: CASSEGLAGADTQYF. The CDR3 bases are TGCGCCAGCAGTGAGGGTCTAGCGGGAGCTGATACGCAGTATTTT.

The chain is built from TRBV12-3 or TRBV12-4 and TRBJ2-3, with TRBD2 matching 8 bases. The CDR3 is 15 residues long. V shed 3 bases, J shed 4 bases, and the junction held 6 bases outside the gene matches. The DNA for the CDR3 is TGTGCCAGCAGTTTGGCGGGAGGCCTCGCAGATACGCAGTATTTT. Its protein product is CASSLAGGLADTQYF.

The V and J genes are TRBV6-2 or TRBV6-3 and TRBJ1-1; D perhaps matches TRBD1 (5 bases). This CDR3 is built from 14 residues. Trimming removed 3 bases from V and 5 bases from J, with 13 bases in between. Germline lookup yields CDR1 MNHEY and CDR2 SVGEGT. In DNA, the CDR3 is TGTGCCAGCAGTTATAGCAGGGTATGGACTGAAGCTTTCTTT. Protein sequence: CASSYSRVWTEAFF.

The chain links TRBV25-1 to TRBJ1-1; possibly TRBD1 for D (5 bases). The CDR3 loop spans 14 amino acids. CDR1 MGHDK and CDR2 SYGVNS come from the germline V gene. Trimming removed 8 bases from V and 4 bases from J, with 17 bases in between. CDR3 coding DNA: TGTGCCAGCTCCAGGGACGGACGGGGCACTGAAGCTTTCTTT. This gives the protein CASSRDGRGTEAFF. Complete variable domain (other parts from reference TRBV25-1 and TRBJ1-1): EADIYQTPRYLVIGTGKKITLECSQTMGHDKMYWYQQDPGMELHLIHYSYGVNSTEKGDLSSESTVSRIRTEHFPLTLESARPSHTSQYLCASSRDGRGTEAFFGQGTRLTVV.

J is TRBJ2-5 and V is TRBV20-1; tentative D call: TRBD1 (5 bases). This CDR3 region has 13 residues. Germline lookup yields CDR1 DFQATT and CDR2 SNEGSKA (reference sequence). V dropped 3 bases and J dropped 1 base, with 9 bases sitting between them. DNA of the CDR3: TGCAGTGCTAGTCACACAGGCCAAGAGACCCAGTACTTC. The encoded protein is CSASHTGQETQYF.